The next 30 T cell receptor beta chains were all read from a single sample in a study of T-cell memory formation after mild COVID-19. One entry per CDR3 protein results from TCRdb running MiXCR on the 5' RACE reads. The sample lists roughly 450,000 distinct CDR3 sequences, about 20% occurring once. Sequencing input: PBMCs or a T cell subset sorted from them (not recorded which). These receptors were taken from an adult woman who had mild COVID-19 (a few samples of this study predate the infection). Cell type and time point are not known.

This chain uses TRBV20-1 with TRBJ2-1; tentative D call: TRBD2 (5 bases). With 5 bases removed from V and 0 bases from J, the gap between germline ends came to 11 bases. The CDR3 length is 14 residues. The V gene's germline CDR1 is DFQATT and CDR2 SNEGSKA (reference sequence). CDR3 nucleotides: TGCAGTGCTCAGAGCGGATCCTCCTACAATGAGCAGTTCTTC. Amino acid sequence: CSAQSGSSYNEQFF.

The chain combines TRBV7-2 with TRBJ2-1; 8 bases are a match to TRBD2. Germline loops: CDR1 SGHTA, CDR2 FQGNSA. The CDR3 extends over 17 amino acids. V was pared by 3 bases and J by 3 bases, with 10 bases of the junction left unmatched. DNA of the CDR3: TGTGCCAGCAGCTTCATTAGCGGGATAGTCGACTACAATGAGCAGTTCTTC. Encoded protein: CASSFISGIVDYNEQFF.

The genes are TRBV12-3 or TRBV12-4 and TRBJ1-2, with D hard to call. Trimming cost V 6 bases and J 2 bases, with 13 bases left between them. This CDR3 has 14 residues. CDR3 nucleotide sequence: TGTGCCAGCAGACAGACGGGTCCCAACTATGGCTACACCTTC. This translates into CASRQTGPNYGYTF.

The table lists this clonotype with many counts. The chain carries TRBV12-3 or TRBV12-4 and TRBJ2-1; 10 bases align to TRBD2. The CDR3 covers 16 residues. J gave up 1 base and V 6 bases, and 6 bases lay outside the gene matches. The CDR3 coding sequence is TGTGCCAGCAGGCCTTCAGCGGGAGGGTCCTACAATGAGCAGTTCTTC. Protein: CASRPSAGGSYNEQFF.

This clonotype occurred a few times. The rearrangement uses TRBV27 and TRBJ2-1, with D uncertain. V lost 2 bases, J lost 5 bases, and 4 bases lay in between. The CDR3 extends over 12 amino acids. Germline CDR1 and CDR2: MNHEY and SMNVEV (reference sequence). DNA for the CDR3: TGTGCCAGCAGTTTAAGGAACAATGAGCAGTTCTTC. Translating it yields CASSLRNNEQFF.

This clonotype was counted only a few times. The chain couples TRBV20-1 to TRBJ2-1; D not certain. Germline lookup yields CDR1 DFQATT and CDR2 SNEGSKA (reference sequence). Trimming took 6 bases from V and 4 from J, leaving 16 bases between them. The CDR3 totals 14 residues. DNA for the CDR3: TGCAGTGCCCCCCACCGGCTGTCATACAATGAGCAGTTCTTC. It codes for CSAPHRLSYNEQFF.

This clonotype showed up just once. The V and J genes are TRBV7-2 and TRBJ2-1; D is possibly TRBD1 (6 bases). With the DNA end fitting TRBJ2-7 better, the J assignment may be wrong. CDR3 length: 15 residues. CDR1 is SGHTA and CDR2 is FQGNSA in the germline V gene. The CDR3 loop reads CASSSHRQTGSEQYF. As DNA, the CDR3 is TGTGCCAGCAGTTCCCACCGCCAGACAGGCAGTGAGCAGTACTTC.

This clonotype was counted at least ten times. This chain links TRBV12-3 or TRBV12-4 with TRBJ1-5, with D perhaps TRBD1 (5 bases). The CDR3 contains 13 residues. V was pared by 5 bases and J by 6 bases, with 11 bases between. CDR3: CASSLLQGQPQHF. The CDR3 DNA reads TGTGCCAGCAGTCTTCTCCAGGGTCAGCCCCAGCATTTT.

The rearrangement joins TRBV5-4 to TRBJ2-5; 9 bases agree with TRBD2. CDR1 and CDR2 (germline): SGHNT, YYREEE (reference sequence). Trimming at V came to 4 bases and at J to 2 bases, leaving 21 bases not matched to a gene. The CDR3 extends over 20 amino acids. The CDR3 bases are TGTGCCAGCAGCGCCTTAGGGATTGGCGGGGGGGCCCATAAGCAAGAGACCCAGTACTTC. Encoded protein: CASSALGIGGGAHKQETQYF.

The chain joins TRBV11-2 to TRBJ2-7, with 9 positions matching TRBD2. This CDR3 contains 17 residues. The J segment lost 4 bases and the V segment lost 4 bases, leaving 14 bases of the junction unmatched. Germline assignment: CDR1 SGHAT and CDR2 FQNNGV. CDR3 in amino acids: CASSSGDLAGLRYEQYF. The CDR3 region has the DNA TGTGCCAGCAGCTCCGGGGACCTAGCGGGGCTTCGATACGAGCAGTACTTC.

This rearrangement joins TRBV6-6 to TRBJ2-7, with D hard to call. The CDR3 totals 14 residues. Germline loops: CDR1 MNHNY, CDR2 SVGAGI (reference sequence). V shed 0 bases and J shed 5 bases, with 11 bases lying between them. The CDR3: CASSYSGFLDEQYF. The CDR3 nucleotides read TGTGCCAGCAGTTACTCAGGCTTTCTGGACGAGCAGTACTTC.

V gene TRBV4-2 combines with J gene TRBJ2-7; D tentatively reads TRBD1 or TRBD2 (6 bases each). Germline CDR1 reads LGHNA; CDR2 reads YNFKEQ. V was trimmed by 1 base and J by 1 base, leaving 11 bases between them. The CDR3 sequence is 15 residues long. The CDR3 coding sequence is TGTGCCAGCAGCCAAGTTTGGGGGGCATCCTACGAGCAGTACTTC. It translates to CASSQVWGASYEQYF.

This clonotype has only a few counts. The genes are TRBV13 and TRBJ2-1; 7 bases are a match to TRBD2. This CDR3 spans 15 amino acids. Per the germline V gene, CDR1 is PRHDT and CDR2 is FYEKMQ (reference sequence). Trimming cost V 5 bases and J 5 bases; bases outside gene matches: 9. The CDR3 DNA reads TGTGCCAGCAGCCCTGACTCGGGGGGTGACAATGAGCAGTTCTTC. This translates into CASSPDSGGDNEQFF.

The sample holds a few counts of this clonotype. This chain uses TRBV24-1 with TRBJ2-7, with D perhaps given as TRBD1 or TRBD2 (5 bases each). This CDR3 is 12 amino acids long. V lost 12 bases, J lost 2 bases, and 13 bases lay in between. Germline V gives CDR1 KGHDR, CDR2 SFDVKD. CDR3 DNA sequence: TGTGCCGCCGGGACGGCACCCTACGAGCAGTACTTC. Its protein is CAAGTAPYEQYF.

This clonotype has more than one count but fewer than ten. The rearrangement links TRBV30 to TRBJ2-1, with D possibly being TRBD2 (6 bases). Germline V gene lookup returns CDR1 GTSNPN and CDR2 SVGIG (reference sequence). This CDR3 contains 15 residues. V dropped 0 bases and J dropped 2 bases, with 11 bases sitting between them. In DNA form, the CDR3 reads TGTGCCTGGAGTGTACGGTGGGAGGCCTACAATGAGCAGTTCTTC. Protein product: CAWSVRWEAYNEQFF.

This clonotype was observed at least ten times. The rearrangement uses TRBV12-3 or TRBV12-4 and TRBJ2-1; TRBD2 matches 7 bases. Trimming at V came to 6 bases and at J to 9 bases, leaving 2 bases not matched to a gene. The CDR3 covers 11 residues. DNA of the CDR3: TGTGCCAGCAGCCCGGGGGGTGAGCAGTTCTTC. Protein product: CASSPGGEQFF.

The genes are TRBV20-1 and TRBJ2-5; TRBD2 agrees at 9 bases. Per the germline V gene, CDR1 is DFQATT and CDR2 is SNEGSKA (reference sequence). V dropped 0 bases and J dropped 1; count of bases not matched to a gene: 3. This CDR3 is built from 15 residues. CDR3 residues: CSARDGSGSQETQYF. DNA for the CDR3: TGCAGTGCTAGAGATGGTAGCGGGAGCCAAGAGACCCAGTACTTC.

This clonotype was observed many times. This chain uses TRBV7-2 with TRBJ1-6; the D gene is possibly TRBD1 (5 bases). The CDR3 length is 16 residues. V shed 2 bases and J shed 4 bases, with 12 bases lying between them. From germline, CDR1 is SGHTA and CDR2 FQGNSA. The CDR3 DNA reads TGTGCCAGCAGCTTATATGGGACCGATTATAATTCACCCCTCCACTTT. Translated, it gives CASSLYGTDYNSPLHF.

This clonotype was seen a handful of times. This sequence joins TRBV5-5 and TRBJ1-5; 8 bases are shared with TRBD1. The CDR3 sequence is 15 residues long. Germline lookup yields CDR1 SGHKS and CDR2 YYEKEE (reference sequence). Trimming cost V 1 base and J 5 bases; bases outside gene matches: 5. CDR3 sequence: CASSLTGGEYQPQHF. DNA for the CDR3: TGTGCCAGCAGCTTGACAGGGGGTGAATATCAGCCCCAGCATTTT.

This clonotype was found many times. V gene TRBV4-3 combines with J gene TRBJ2-3; no clear D gene. Germline CDR1 reads LGHNA; CDR2 reads YSLEER. The V end lost 0 bases, the J end lost 4 bases, and 14 bases lay between the germline ends. The CDR3 length is 16 residues. In DNA form, the CDR3 reads TGCGCCAGCAGCCAAGATATAGGAGCTTTCCCAGATACGCAGTATTTT. This codes for CASSQDIGAFPDTQYF.

This clonotype has only a few counts. The chain joins TRBV2 to TRBJ2-3, with 8 bases identical to TRBD1. Germline lookup yields CDR1 SNHLY and CDR2 FYNNEI. This CDR3 comprises 16 residues. The ends lost 5 bases at V and 1 base at J; junction bases unmatched: 8. The CDR3 sequence is CASSSQQGARTDTQYF. CDR3 nucleotides: TGTGCCAGCAGTTCCCAGCAGGGGGCCCGCACAGATACGCAGTATTTT.

This clonotype came up many times. The chain uses TRBV7-9 and TRBJ2-3, with TRBD2 matching 8 bases. This CDR3 region has 15 residues. Germline V gives CDR1 SEHNR, CDR2 FQNEAQ (reference sequence). Trimming cost V 3 bases and J 0 bases; bases outside gene matches: 2. CDR3 nucleotides: TGTGCCAGCAGCTTTACTAGCGGAAGCACAGATACGCAGTATTTT. Its translation: CASSFTSGSTDTQYF.

This clonotype was found a few times. V and J are TRBV7-3 and TRBJ2-3, with D unclear. V was cut by 1 base and J by 1 base, with 9 bases left in between. Germline V CDR1 and CDR2: SGHTA, FQGTGA. The CDR3 has 15 amino acids. This chain's CDR3 is CASSLNYGGTDTQYF. As DNA, the CDR3 is TGTGCCAGCAGCTTAAACTATGGCGGCACAGATACGCAGTATTTT.

The chain has TRBV7-9 and TRBJ1-2, with 7 bases identical to TRBD1. The CDR3 spans 17 residues. Trimming took 1 base from V and 5 from J; bases not matched to a gene: 13. CDR1 and CDR2 (germline): SEHNR, FQNEAQ (reference sequence). This chain's CDR3 is CASSLGSRGQRRYGYTF. CDR3 in DNA: TGTGCCAGCAGCTTAGGGTCTCGGGGACAGAGAAGATATGGCTACACCTTC.

V usage is TRBV20-1 and J usage is TRBJ1-5; D gene unclear. CDR3 length: 12 residues. Trimming shortened V by 1 base and J by 7 bases, and 8 bases separated the two germline ends. Germline V gene sequence: CDR1 DFQATT, CDR2 SNEGSKA (reference sequence). The CDR3 region is CSARAAEQPQHF. For the CDR3, the DNA is TGCAGTGCTAGAGCCGCGGAACAGCCCCAGCATTTT.

This clonotype has only a few counts. This chain links TRBV12-3 or TRBV12-4 with TRBJ2-7; 14 bases are a match to TRBD2. This CDR3 comprises 17 residues. The V and J ends lost 6 bases and 0 bases, in that order; junction bases with no gene match: 7. The CDR3 reads CASSRTSGRKNSYEQYF. CDR3 DNA sequence: TGTGCCAGCAGCCGGACTAGCGGGAGGAAAAACTCCTACGAGCAGTACTTC.

V is TRBV5-6 and J is TRBJ2-1; no firm D call. Looked up from germline, CDR1 is SGHDT and CDR2 is YYEEEE. Trimming cost V 3 bases and J 9 bases, with 10 bases left between them. CDR3 size: 12 residues. The chain's CDR3 is CASSWQGTEQFF. In DNA, the CDR3 is TGTGCCAGCAGCTGGCAAGGTACTGAGCAGTTCTTC.

This clonotype showed up many times. V and J are TRBV2 and TRBJ2-3; 8 nucleotides match TRBD1. Losses at the gene ends were 5 bases for V and 0 bases for J; bases not matched to a gene: 1. CDR3 length equals 14 residues. The germline V gene has CDR1 SNHLY and CDR2 FYNNEI. CDR3 in DNA: TGTGCCAGCAGTCGGGACAGGAGCACAGATACGCAGTATTTT. Translated, it gives CASSRDRSTDTQYF.

Ten or more counts support this clonotype. This CDR3 is CAISIGRGFYSGANVLTF. Here the CDR3 DNA reads TGTGCCATCTCCATTGGGCGCGGGTTTTACTCTGGGGCCAACGTCCTGACTTTC. The chain couples TRBV10-3 to TRBJ2-6, with TRBD2 as a possible D gene (5 bases). V was clipped by 8 bases and J by 0 bases, with 20 bases between them. Germline V gene data show CDR1 as ENHRY and CDR2 as SYGVKD. CDR3 length: 18 amino acids.

This clonotype was seen many times. J is TRBJ2-1 and V is TRBV11-2, with D perhaps matching TRBD1 or TRBD2 (5 bases each). The CDR3 sequence is 15 residues long. V gave up 3 bases and J gave up 3 bases, with 12 bases separating them. The V gene's germline CDR1 is SGHAT and CDR2 FQNNGV. The CDR3 loop reads CASSLGRVDYNEQFF. CDR3 bases: TGTGCCAGCAGCTTGGGGCGGGTGGACTACAATGAGCAGTTCTTC.